In its sample, the clone carrying this T cell receptor (beta chain) was seen many times. Its antigen is unidentified. This sample is drawn from a study of Graves' ophthalmopathy and Graves' hyperthyroidism. Findings and limits, study-wide: Sensitivity reached 87.88% and specificity about 76% for a 13-signature model separating ophthalmopathy from stable hyperthyroidism.

Amplification from RNA transcripts yielded the TCR beta CDR3 regions. Second-round multiplex PCR came after first-round RT-PCR with HTBI primers. From the multiplex PCR reads, TCRdb called clonotypes with MiXCR, one entry per CDR3 protein. Of under 200,000 distinct CDR3 sequences in the sample, around two fifths are singletons; the top ten hold 5.8%. The CDR3 length is 13 residues. Germline loops: CDR1 SGHKS, CDR2 YYEKEE (reference sequence). V gave up 3 bases and J gave up 7 bases, with 13 bases separating them. The specimen was peripheral blood. The chain carries TRBV5-5 and TRBJ1-2; unclear D gene. The sequence came from a middle-aged woman with Graves' ophthalmopathy. The CDR3 region has the DNA TGTGCCAGCAGCTCCAACAGTCTGGTTGGCTACACCTTC. Amino acids: CASSSNSLVGYTF.